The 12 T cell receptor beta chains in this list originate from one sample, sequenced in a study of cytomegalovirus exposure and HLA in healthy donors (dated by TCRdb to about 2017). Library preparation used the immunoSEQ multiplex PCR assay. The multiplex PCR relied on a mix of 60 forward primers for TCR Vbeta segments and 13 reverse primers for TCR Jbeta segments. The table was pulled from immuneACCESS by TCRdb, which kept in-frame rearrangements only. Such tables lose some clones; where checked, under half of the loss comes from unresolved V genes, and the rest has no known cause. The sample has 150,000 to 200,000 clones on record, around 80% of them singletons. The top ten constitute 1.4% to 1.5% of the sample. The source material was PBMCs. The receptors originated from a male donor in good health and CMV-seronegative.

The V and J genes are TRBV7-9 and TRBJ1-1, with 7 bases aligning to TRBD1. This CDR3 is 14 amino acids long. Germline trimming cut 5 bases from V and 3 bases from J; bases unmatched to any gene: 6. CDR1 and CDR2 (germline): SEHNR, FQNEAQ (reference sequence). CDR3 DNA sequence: TGTGCCAGCAGCCCCCCCGACAGGGACACTGAAGCTTTCTTT. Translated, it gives CASSPPDRDTEAFF.

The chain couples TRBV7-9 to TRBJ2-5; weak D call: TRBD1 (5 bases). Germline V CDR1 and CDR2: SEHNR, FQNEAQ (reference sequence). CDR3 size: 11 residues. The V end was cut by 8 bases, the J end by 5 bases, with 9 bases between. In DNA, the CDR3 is TGTGCCAGCCAGGGATTGGAGACCCAGTACTTC. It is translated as CASQGLETQYF.

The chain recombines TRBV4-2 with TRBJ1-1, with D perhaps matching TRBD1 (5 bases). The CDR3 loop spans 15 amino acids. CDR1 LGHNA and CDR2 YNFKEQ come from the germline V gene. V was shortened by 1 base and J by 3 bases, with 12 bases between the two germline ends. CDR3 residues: CASSQGSAGDTEAFF. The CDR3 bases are TGTGCCAGCAGCCAAGGGTCTGCGGGGGACACTGAAGCTTTCTTT.

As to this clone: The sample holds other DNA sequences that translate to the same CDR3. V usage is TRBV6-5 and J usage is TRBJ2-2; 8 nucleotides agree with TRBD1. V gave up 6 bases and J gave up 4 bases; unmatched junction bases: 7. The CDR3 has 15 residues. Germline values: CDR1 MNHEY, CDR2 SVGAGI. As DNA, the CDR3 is TGTGCCAGCAGAACGGGGACAGGCTTCACCGGGGAGCTGTTTTTT. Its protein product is CASRTGTGFTGELFF.

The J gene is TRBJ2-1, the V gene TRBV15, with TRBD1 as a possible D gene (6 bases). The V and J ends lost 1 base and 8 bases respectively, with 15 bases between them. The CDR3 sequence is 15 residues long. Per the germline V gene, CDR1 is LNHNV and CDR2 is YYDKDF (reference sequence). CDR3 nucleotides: TGTGCCACCAGCAGAGTGACAGGCCCGTTGGATGAGCAGTTCTTC. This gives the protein CATSRVTGPLDEQFF.

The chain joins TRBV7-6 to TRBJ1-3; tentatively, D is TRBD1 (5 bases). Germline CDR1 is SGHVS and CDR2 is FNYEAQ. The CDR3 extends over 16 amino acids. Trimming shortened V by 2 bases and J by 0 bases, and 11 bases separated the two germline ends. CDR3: CASSLQGSASGNTIYF. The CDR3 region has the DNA TGTGCCAGCAGCTTACAGGGTTCTGCCTCTGGAAACACCATATATTTT.

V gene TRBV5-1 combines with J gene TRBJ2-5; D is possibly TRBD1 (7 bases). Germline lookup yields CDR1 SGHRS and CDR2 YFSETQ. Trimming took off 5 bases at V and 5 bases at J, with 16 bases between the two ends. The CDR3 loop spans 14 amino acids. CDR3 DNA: TGCGCCAGCAGTGGAGGGGGCGCCAGGGAGACCCAGTACTTC. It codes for CASSGGGARETQYF. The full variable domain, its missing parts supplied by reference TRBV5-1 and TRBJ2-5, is KAGVTQTPRYLIKTRGQQVTLSCSPISGHRSVSWYQQTPGQGLQFLFEYFSETQRNKGNFPGRFSGRQFSNSRSEMNVSTLELGDSALYLCASSGGGARETQYFGPGTRLLVL.

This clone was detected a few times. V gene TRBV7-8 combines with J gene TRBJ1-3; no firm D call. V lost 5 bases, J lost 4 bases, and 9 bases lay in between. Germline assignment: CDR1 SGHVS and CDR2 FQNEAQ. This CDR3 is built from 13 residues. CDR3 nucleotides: TGTGCCAGCAGCACGAACACAGGAAACACCATATATTTT. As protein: CASSTNTGNTIYF. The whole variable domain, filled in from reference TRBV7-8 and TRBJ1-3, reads GAGVSQSPRYKVAKRGQDVALRCDPISGHVSLFWYQQALGQGPEFLTYFQNEAQLDKSGLPSDRFFAERPEGSVSTLKIQRTQQEDSAVYLCASSTNTGNTIYFGEGSWLTVV.

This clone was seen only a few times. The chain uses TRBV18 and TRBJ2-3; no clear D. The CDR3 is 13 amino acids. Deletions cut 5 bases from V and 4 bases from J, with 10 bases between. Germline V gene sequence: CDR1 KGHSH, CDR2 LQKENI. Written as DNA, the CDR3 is TGTGCCAGCTCAGCGCGGATCGCAGATACGCAGTATTTT. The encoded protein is CASSARIADTQYF.

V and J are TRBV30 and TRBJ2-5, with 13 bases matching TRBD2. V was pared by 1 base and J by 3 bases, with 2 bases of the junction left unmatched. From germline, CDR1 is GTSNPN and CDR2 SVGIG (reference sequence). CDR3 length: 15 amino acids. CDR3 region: CAWSGGTSGEETQYF. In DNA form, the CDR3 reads TGTGCCTGGAGTGGGGGGACTAGCGGGGAAGAGACCCAGTACTTC.

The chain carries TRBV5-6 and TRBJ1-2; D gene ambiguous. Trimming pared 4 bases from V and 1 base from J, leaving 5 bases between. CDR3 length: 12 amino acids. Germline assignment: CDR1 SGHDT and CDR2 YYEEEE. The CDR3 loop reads CASSAYNYGYTF. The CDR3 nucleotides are TGTGCCAGCAGCGCCTATAACTATGGCTACACCTTC.

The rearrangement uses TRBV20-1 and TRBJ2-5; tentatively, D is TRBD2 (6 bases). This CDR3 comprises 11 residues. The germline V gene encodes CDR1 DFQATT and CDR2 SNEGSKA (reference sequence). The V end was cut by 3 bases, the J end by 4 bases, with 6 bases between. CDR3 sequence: CSASGRETQYF. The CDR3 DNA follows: TGCAGTGCTAGCGGGAGAGAGACCCAGTACTTC.